This record looks at one T cell receptor (beta chain) sequence and its context. The target antigen is unknown. The germline V and J ends were trimmed by 5 bases and 2 bases, with 13 bases remaining between them. CDR1 is LNHDA, CDR2 SQIVND, per germline (reference sequence). The CDR3 loop spans 15 amino acids. The sample belongs to a study of T cell repertoires in cytomegalovirus infection. Overall study context: Selection of CMV epitopes for the study included recently identified HLA-C-restricted and well-studied HLA-B-restricted ones.

General study points: HLA-C-restricted TCR beta clonotypes specific for CMV led the ex vivo response.

TCRdb reanalysed the reads using MiXCR and keeps one entry per CDR3 protein. The table shows some 920,000 distinct CDR3 sequences, with approximately 31% occurring only once. The TCR comes from a human donor in good health (CMV status not recorded). Some clones in this sample may be carry-over from other donors' samples. This sequence joins TRBV19 and TRBJ1-3, with D uncertain. This sample comprised cultured CD8+ T cells from PBMCs, obtained from culture after CMV antigen stimulation. Here the CDR3 DNA reads TGTGCCAGTAGTCCGTCGGCTTACGCTGGAAACACCATATATTTT. Its protein product is CASSPSAYAGNTIYF. The whole variable domain, remainder taken from reference TRBV19 and TRBJ1-3, is DGGITQSPKYLFRKEGQNVTLSCEQNLNHDAMYWYRQDPGQGLRLIYYSQIVNDFQKGDIAEGYSVSREKKESFPLTVTSAQKNPTAFYLCASSPSAYAGNTIYFGEGSWLTVV.